This entry is about one T cell receptor beta chain. The data originate from a study of blood T cell repertoires in COVID-19. The CDR3 runs to 16 residues. The germline V gene encodes CDR1 SGHNT and CDR2 YYREEE (reference sequence). V shed 2 bases and J shed 0 bases, with 12 bases lying between them. Data came from immunoSEQ multiplex PCR; TCRdb stores just in-frame clones and leaves some out. The sample consists of around 360,000 clones, roughly 87% of them appearing once. The TCR originated in a woman aged 25 to 39 who had recovered from COVID-19. The sample was PBMCs or T cells enriched from blood (not recorded which). The chain links TRBV5-4 to TRBJ2-1, with a tentative D call TRBD1 (6 bases). DNA for the CDR3: TGTGCCAGCAGCTTAGGGGGAGCTATCTCCTACAATGAGCAGTTCTTC. This translates into CASSLGGAISYNEQFF. The complete variable domain, with remaining parts taken from reference TRBV5-4 and TRBJ2-1, reads ETGVTQSPTHLIKTRGQQVTLRCSSQSGHNTVSWYQQALGQGPQFIFQYYREEENGRGNFPPRFSGLQFPNYSSELNVNALELDDSALYLCASSLGGAISYNEQFFGPGTRLTVL.